This T cell receptor (beta chain) was identified in a study of cytomegalovirus exposure and HLA in healthy donors. Germline values: CDR1 SSHAT, CDR2 FNYEAQ (reference sequence). With 0 bases removed from V and 5 bases from J, the gap between germline ends came to 13 bases. This CDR3 has 16 amino acids. The primer mix had 60 Vbeta and 13 Jbeta primers. Assay used: immunoSEQ multiplex PCR; TCRdb lists only in-frame clones, some missing. This table has about 160,000 clones, around 88% appearing once. This clone was seen once. This receptor was identified in a woman aged 25 to 39 in good health and CMV-seronegative. Material: PBMCs. The rearrangement links TRBV7-7 to TRBJ2-2, with D tentatively TRBD1 (6 bases). The CDR3 region is CASSLAQGMGTGELFF. The CDR3, as DNA: TGTGCCAGCAGCTTAGCGCAGGGGATGGGGACCGGGGAGCTGTTTTTT.